This T cell receptor (beta chain) was captured in a study of early T cells in non-severe SARS-CoV-2 infection. Whole-study context: Alpha and beta chains were unpaired, from unsorted whole-blood bulk RNA. Whole-study findings and limits: A preference for anti-spike CD8 responses marked VDJdb matching, which missed private and CD4 specificities.

CDR3 size: 13 residues. In germline, CDR1 is SQVTM, CDR2 ANQGSEA. V lost 5 bases to trimming and J lost 1 base, with 11 bases between them. This clonotype turned up a few times. The antigen is undetermined. Individual cDNA molecules were tagged with unique molecular identifiers. TCRdb passed the 5' RACE reads through MiXCR, listing each CDR3 protein once. This sample carries 70,000 to 95,000 distinct CDR3 sequences, around 11% of them seen once, and the ten largest clones take 4.7%. The sequenced material came from whole blood. This sequence joins TRBV29-1 and TRBJ2-5; possible D gene TRBD1, 5 bases. The TCR comes from an adult who was a healthcare worker with PCR-confirmed SARS-CoV-2 infection or an uninfected control (not recorded which). The CDR3 region is CSVKGPIQETQYF. The CDR3 nucleotides read TGCAGCGTTAAGGGGCCCATCCAAGAGACCCAGTACTTC.